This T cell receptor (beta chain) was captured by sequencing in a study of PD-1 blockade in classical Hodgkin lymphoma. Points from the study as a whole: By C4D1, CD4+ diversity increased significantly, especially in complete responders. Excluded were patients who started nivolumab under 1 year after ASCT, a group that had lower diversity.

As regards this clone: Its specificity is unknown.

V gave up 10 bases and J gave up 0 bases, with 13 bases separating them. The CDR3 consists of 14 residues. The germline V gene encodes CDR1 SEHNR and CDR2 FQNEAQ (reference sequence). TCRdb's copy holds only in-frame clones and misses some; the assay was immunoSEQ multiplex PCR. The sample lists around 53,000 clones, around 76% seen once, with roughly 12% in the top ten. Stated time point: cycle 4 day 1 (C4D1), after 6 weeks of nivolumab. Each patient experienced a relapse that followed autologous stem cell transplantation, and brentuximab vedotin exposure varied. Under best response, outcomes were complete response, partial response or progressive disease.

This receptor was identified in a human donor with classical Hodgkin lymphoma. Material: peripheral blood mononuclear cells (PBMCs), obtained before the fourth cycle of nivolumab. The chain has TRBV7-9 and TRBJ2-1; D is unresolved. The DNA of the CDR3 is TGTGCCACTCCCCCAGGTGGCTCCTACAATGAGCAGTTCTTC. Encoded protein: CATPPGGSYNEQFF.